This T cell receptor beta chain was identified during a study of T cells in localized non-small cell lung cancer. TCRdb keeps only in-frame clones here, not all; method: immunoSEQ multiplex PCR. In the table there are some 80,000 clones, 84% of which are singletons. The CDR3 length is 14 residues. Deletions cut 7 bases from V and 2 bases from J, with 17 bases between. Germline-derived CDR1 and CDR2 are GTSNPN and SVGIG (reference sequence). Specimen: peripheral blood, collected before any cancer treatment. This chain uses TRBV30 with TRBJ1-2; D perhaps matches TRBD1 (5 bases). The sequence came from a man aged 35 to 69 with stage I lung adenocarcinoma. CDR3 bases: TGTGCCTTCTTCGGGGCAGATCGCAACTATGGCTACACCTTC. Translating it yields CAFFGADRNYGYTF.